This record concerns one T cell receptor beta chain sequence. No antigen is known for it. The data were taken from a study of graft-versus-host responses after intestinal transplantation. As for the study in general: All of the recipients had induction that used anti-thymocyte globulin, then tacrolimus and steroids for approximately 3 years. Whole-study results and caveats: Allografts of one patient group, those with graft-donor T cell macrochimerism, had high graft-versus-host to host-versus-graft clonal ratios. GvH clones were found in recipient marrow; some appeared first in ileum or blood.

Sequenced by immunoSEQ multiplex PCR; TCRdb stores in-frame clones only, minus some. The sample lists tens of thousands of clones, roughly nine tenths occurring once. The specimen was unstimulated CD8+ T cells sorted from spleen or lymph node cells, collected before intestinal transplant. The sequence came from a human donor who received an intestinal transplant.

CDR3: CASSFGTGDYEQYF. CDR3 coding DNA: TGTGCCAGCAGTTTCGGGACGGGAGACTACGAGCAGTACTTC. The genes are TRBV27 and TRBJ2-7; tentatively, D is TRBD2 (6 bases). V was clipped by 3 bases and J by 3 bases, with 12 bases between them. The CDR3 loop spans 14 amino acids. CDR1 is MNHEY and CDR2 is SMNVEV in the germline V gene (reference sequence).